This entry features one T cell receptor (beta chain) sequence. The antigen is not known. Trimming took off 6 bases at V and 3 bases at J, with 12 bases between the two ends. The CDR3 extends over 13 amino acids. Germline V gene sequence: CDR1 MDHEN, CDR2 SYDVKM. This entry belongs to a study of cytomegalovirus exposure and HLA in healthy donors. Notes on the study in general: The authors judged a highly shared variant cluster likely a sequencing artifact. There were 150 or so TCR beta chains listed as cytomegalovirus-associated. As confirmed in vitro, a few CMV-associated chains were specific for CMV antigens. For most subjects, TCR beta sequences were reported to predict HLA-A and HLA-B alleles with accuracy.

PCR involved 60 Vbeta and 13 Jbeta primers. Here immunoSEQ multiplex PCR was the method, and the copy in TCRdb shows in-frame clones only, minus some. The sample carries roughly 200,000 clones, around nine tenths recorded once. The chain has TRBV28 and TRBJ2-7; D may be TRBD1 (5 bases). The clonotype was recovered from a woman in her twenties or thirties in good health and CMV-seronegative. The sample comprised PBMCs. The chain's CDR3 is CASSRDRIYEQYF. DNA of the CDR3: TGTGCCAGCAGCCGCGACAGAATCTACGAGCAGTACTTC.